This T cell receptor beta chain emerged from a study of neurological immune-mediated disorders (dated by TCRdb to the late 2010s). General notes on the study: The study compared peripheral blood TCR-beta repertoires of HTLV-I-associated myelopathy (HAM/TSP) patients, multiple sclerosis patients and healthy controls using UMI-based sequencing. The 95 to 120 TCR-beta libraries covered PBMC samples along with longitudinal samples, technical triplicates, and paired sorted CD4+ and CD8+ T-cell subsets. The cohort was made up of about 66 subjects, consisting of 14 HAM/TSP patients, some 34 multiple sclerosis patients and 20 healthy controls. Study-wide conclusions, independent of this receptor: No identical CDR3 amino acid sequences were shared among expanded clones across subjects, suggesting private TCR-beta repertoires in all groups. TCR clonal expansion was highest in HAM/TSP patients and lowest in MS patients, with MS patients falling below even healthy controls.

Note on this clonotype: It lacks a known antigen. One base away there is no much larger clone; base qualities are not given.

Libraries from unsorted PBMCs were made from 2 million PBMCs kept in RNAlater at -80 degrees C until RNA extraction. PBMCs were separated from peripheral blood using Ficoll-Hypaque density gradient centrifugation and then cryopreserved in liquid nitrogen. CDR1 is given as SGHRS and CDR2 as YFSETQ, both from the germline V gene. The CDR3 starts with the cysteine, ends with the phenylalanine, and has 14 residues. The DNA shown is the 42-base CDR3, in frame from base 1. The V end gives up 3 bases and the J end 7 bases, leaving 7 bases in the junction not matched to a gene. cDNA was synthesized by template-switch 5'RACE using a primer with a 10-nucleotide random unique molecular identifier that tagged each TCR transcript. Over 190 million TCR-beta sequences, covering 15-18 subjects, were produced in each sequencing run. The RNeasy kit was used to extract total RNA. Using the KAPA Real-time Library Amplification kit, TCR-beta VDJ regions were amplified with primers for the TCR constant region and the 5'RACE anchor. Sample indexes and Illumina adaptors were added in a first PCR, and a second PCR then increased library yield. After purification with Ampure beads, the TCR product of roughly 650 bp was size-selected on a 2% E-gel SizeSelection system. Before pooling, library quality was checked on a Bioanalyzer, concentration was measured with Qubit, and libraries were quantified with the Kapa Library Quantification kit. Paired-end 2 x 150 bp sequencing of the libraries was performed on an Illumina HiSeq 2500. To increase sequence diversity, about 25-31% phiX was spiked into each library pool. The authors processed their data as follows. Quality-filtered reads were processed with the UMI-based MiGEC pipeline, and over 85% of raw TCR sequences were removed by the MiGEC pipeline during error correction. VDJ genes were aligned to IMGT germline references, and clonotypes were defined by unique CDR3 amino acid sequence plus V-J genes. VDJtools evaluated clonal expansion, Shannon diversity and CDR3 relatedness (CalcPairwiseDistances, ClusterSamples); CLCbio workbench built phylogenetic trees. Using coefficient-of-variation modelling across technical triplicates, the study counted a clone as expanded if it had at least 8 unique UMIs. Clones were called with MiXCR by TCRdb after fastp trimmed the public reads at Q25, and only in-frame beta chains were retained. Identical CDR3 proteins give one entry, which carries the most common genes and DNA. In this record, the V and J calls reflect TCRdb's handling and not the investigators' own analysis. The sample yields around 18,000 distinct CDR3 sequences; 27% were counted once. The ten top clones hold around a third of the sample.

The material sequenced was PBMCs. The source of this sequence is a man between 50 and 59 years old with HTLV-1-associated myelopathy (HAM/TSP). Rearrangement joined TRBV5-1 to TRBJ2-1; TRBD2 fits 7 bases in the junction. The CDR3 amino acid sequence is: CASSSQGAGNEQFF. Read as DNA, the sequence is TGCGCCAGCAGCTCCCAGGGAGCGGGGAATGAGCAGTTCTTC.